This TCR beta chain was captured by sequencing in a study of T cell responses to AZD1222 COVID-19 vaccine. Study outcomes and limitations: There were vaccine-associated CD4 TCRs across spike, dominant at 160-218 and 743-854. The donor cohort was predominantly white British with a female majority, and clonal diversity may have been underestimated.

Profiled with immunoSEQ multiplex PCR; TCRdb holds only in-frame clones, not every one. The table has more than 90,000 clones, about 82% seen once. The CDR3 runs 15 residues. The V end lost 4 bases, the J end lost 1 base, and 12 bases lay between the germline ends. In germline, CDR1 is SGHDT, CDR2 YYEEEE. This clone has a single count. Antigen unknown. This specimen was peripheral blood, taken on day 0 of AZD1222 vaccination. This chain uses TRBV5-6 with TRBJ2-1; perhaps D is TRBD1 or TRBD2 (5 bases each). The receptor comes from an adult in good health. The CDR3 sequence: CASSRDGLSYNEQFF. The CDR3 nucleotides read TGTGCCAGCAGCCGGGACGGGTTGTCCTACAATGAGCAGTTCTTC.